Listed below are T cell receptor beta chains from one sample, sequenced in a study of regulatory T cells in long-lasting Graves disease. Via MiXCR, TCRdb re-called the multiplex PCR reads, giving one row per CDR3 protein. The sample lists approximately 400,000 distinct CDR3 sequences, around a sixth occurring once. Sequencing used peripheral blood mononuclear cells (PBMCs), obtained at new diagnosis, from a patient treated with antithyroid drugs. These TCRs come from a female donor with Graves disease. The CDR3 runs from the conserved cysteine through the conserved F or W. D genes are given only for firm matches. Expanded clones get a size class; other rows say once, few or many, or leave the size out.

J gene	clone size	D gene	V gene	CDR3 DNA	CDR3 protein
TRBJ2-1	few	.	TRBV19	TGTGCCAGTAGTACACAGGGTTGGGATGAGCAGTTCTTC	CASSTQGWDEQFF
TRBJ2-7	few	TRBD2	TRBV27	TGTGCCAGCAGTTTATCACTAGCGGGGGCCGCTCGGGAGCAGTACTTC	CASSLSLAGAAREQYF
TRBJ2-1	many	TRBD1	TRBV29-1	TGCAGCATAACGACAGGGAACGAGCAGTTCTTC	CSITTGNEQFF
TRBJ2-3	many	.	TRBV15	TGTGCCACCAGCCTTCGGACGGGCCCTATAGATACGCAGTATTTT	CATSLRTGPIDTQYF
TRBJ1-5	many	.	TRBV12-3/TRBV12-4	TGTGCCAGCAGTCTATCACAGGGATCTCAGCCCCAGCATTTT	CASSLSQGSQPQHF
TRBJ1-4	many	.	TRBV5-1	TGCGCCAGCAGCTTGTCTGGGACTAATGAAAAACTGTTTTTT	CASSLSGTNEKLFF
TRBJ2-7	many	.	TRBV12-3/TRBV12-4	TGTGCCAGCAGTTTAGCGTTTAAAGACGGCGAGCAGTACTTC	CASSLAFKDGEQYF
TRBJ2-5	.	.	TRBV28	TGTGCCAGCAGTGGTACAGGGTTCCAAGAGACCCAGTACTTC	CASSGTGFQETQYF
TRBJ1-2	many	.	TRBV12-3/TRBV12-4	TGTGCCAGCAGTAATCACCAGGGGATTGGCTATGGCTACACCTTC	CASSNHQGIGYGYTF
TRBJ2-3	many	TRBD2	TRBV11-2	TGTGCCAGCACCCCTAGCGGGATAAGGACAGATACGCAGTATTTT	CASTPSGIRTDTQYF
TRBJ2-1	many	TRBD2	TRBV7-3	TGTGCCAGCAGCCACCCCCCTAGCGGGGGGCTTTACAATGAGCAGTTCTTC	CASSHPPSGGLYNEQFF
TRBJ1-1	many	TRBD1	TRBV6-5	TGTGCCAGCAGTTACAGGACAGGGGGCAGTGGCACTGAAGCTTTCTTT	CASSYRTGGSGTEAFF
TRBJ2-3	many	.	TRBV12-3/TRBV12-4	TGTGCCAGCAGTTTAGTGGGGGGCTACGGCACAGATACGCAGTATTTT	CASSLVGGYGTDTQYF
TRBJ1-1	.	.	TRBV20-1	TGCAGTGCTGAAGACAGTAGCCCCTATGAAGCTTTCTTT	CSAEDSSPYEAFF
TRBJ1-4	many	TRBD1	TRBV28	TGTGCCAGCAGTTTACTGGGACAGGGGAAACTGTTTTTT	CASSLLGQGKLFF
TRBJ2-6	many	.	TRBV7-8	TGTGCCAGCAGCTTATGGGACGGTGGGGCCAACGTCCTGACTTTC	CASSLWDGGANVLTF
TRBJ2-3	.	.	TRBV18	TGTGCCAGCTCACCACCGGCGCGCAGCACAGATACGCAGTATTTT	CASSPPARSTDTQYF
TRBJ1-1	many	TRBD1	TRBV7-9	TGTGCCAGCAGCCACCGACAGGGTGGGAACACTGAAGCTTTCTTT	CASSHRQGGNTEAFF
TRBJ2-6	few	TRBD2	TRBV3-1	TGTGCCAGCAGCCAAGCGGGGGGAATTACATCCTCTGGGGCCAACGTCCTGACTTTC	CASSQAGGITSSGANVLTF
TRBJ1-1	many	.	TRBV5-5	TGTGCCAGCAGCTTGGAAGGGGTGAACACTGAAGCTTTCTTT	CASSLEGVNTEAFF
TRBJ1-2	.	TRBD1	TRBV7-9	TGTGCCAGCAGCTCGAGTACAGGGGGCGAGAAGGGATACTATGGCTACACCTTC	CASSSSTGGEKGYYGYTF
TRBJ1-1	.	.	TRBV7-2	TGTGCCAGCAGCTTATCGGTAGGGAACACTGAAGCTTTCTTT	CASSLSVGNTEAFF
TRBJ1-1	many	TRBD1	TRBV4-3	TGCGCCAGCAGCCGGGACAGTCAAACTGAAGCTTTCTTT	CASSRDSQTEAFF
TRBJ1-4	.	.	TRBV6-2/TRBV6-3	TGTGCCAGCAGTAAACCCCAGGAGGCAAATGAAAAACTGTTTTTT	CASSKPQEANEKLFF
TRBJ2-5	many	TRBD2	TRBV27	TGTGCCTCATCCGATAATATAGCGGGAGGCCAGGGAGAGACCCAGTACTTC	CASSDNIAGGQGETQYF
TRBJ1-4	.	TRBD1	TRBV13	TGTGCCAGCAGCCCGCAGTTGAGGGGGCGGAATGAAAAACTGTTTTTT	CASSPQLRGRNEKLFF
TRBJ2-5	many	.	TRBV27	TGTGCCAGCATGGACCTCCAAGAGACCCAGTACTTC	CASMDLQETQYF
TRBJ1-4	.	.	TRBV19	TGTGCCTCCCACCCAGGGGTGAACGAAAAACTGTTTTTT	CASHPGVNEKLFF
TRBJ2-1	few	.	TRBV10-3	TGTGCCATCAGTGAGGGGAATTCCGGGACCGCCATTCGTGAGCAGTTCTTC	CAISEGNSGTAIREQFF
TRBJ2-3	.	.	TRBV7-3	TGTGCCAGCAGCTTAAGGCGGGGATACACAGATACGCAGTATTTT	CASSLRRGYTDTQYF
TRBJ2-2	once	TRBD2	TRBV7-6	TGTGCCAGCAGCTTAGTATTCCTAGCGGGAGGGCGTCCCACCGGGGAGCTGTTTTTT	CASSLVFLAGGRPTGELFF
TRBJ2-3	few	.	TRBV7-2	TGTGCCAGCAGCTTTTTAACAACAGATACGCAGTATTTT	CASSFLTTDTQYF
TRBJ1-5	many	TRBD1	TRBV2	TGTGCCAGCAGCGAACAGGGGAATCTTAATCAGCCCCAGCATTTT	CASSEQGNLNQPQHF
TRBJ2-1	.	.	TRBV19	TGTGCCAGTAGTATCGGCGGGGAGATCGATGAGCAGTTCTTC	CASSIGGEIDEQFF
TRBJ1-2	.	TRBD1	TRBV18	TGTGCCAGCTCGGGGACAGGTTCACCCCCTAACTATGGCTACACCTTC	CASSGTGSPPNYGYTF
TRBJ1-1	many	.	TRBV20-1	TGCAGCCCTAACTTCGGGGGCGTGGGGGCTGAAGCTTTCTTT	CSPNFGGVGAEAFF
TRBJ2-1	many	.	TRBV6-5	TGTGCCAGCAGTTACGGGGACGGCAAAGAGCAGTTCTTC	CASSYGDGKEQFF
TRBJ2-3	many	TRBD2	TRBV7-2	TGTGCCAGCAGCTCCCACCTCGGGACTAGCGGACGCACAGATACGCAGTATTTT	CASSSHLGTSGRTDTQYF
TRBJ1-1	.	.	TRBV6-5	TGTGCCAGCAGTTACAGGGAGACTGAAGCTTTCTTT	CASSYRETEAFF
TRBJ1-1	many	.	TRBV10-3	TGTGCCATCACTAAAGGAGGTGGGGGTATGAACACTGAAGCTTTCTTT	CAITKGGGGMNTEAFF
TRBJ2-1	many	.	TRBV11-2	TGTGCCAGCAGCTTAGTCGGCGGGAACTACAATGAGCAGTTCTTC	CASSLVGGNYNEQFF
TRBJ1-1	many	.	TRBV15	TGTGCCACCAGCTCATCGCTGAGGATTGGGACTGAAGCTTTCTTT	CATSSSLRIGTEAFF
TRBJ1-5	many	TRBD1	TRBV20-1	TGCAGTGCTAGGGGGACAGGGGGCTTTATGAGTCATCAGCCCCAGCATTTT	CSARGTGGFMSHQPQHF
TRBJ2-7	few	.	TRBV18	TGTGCCAGCTCACCGGACAGCAGCTCCTACGAGCAGTACTTC	CASSPDSSSYEQYF
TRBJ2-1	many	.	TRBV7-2	TGTGCCAGCAGTTTTAGGGAAATGGACAATGAGCAGTTCTTC	CASSFREMDNEQFF
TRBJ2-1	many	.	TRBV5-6	TGTGCCAGCAGCCTCGGGGGCTATGAGCAGTTCTTC	CASSLGGYEQFF
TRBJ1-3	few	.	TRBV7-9	TGTGCCAGCAGCTTAGACAGGAACGCTGGAAACACCATATATTTT	CASSLDRNAGNTIYF
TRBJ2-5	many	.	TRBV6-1	TGTGCCAGCAGTGAACGGATTTGGGAGACCCAGTACTTC	CASSERIWETQYF
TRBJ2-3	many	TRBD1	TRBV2	TGTGCCAGCACAGACAGGGTTTGGGATACGCAGTATTTT	CASTDRVWDTQYF
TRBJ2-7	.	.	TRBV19	TGTGCCAGTAGAGAGCAGACAGGAGCCTACGAGCAGTACTTC	CASREQTGAYEQYF
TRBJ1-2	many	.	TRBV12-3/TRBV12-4	TGTGCCAGCAGTTTGGATGGTGGCTACACCTTC	CASSLDGGYTF
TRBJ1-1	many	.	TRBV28	TGTGCCAGCAGCTTCTCCCCCGGGGAAGCTTTCTTT	CASSFSPGEAFF
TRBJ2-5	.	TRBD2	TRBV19	TGTGCCAGTAGCCCCCAACTAGCGGGAGAGACCCAGTACTTC	CASSPQLAGETQYF
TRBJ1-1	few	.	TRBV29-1	TGCAGCGTTGTGAGGGGGTATGGCACTGAAGCTTTCTTT	CSVVRGYGTEAFF
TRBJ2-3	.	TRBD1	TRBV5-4	TGTGCCAGCAGCTTGGGGCAGGGGGTAATGACAGATACGCAGTATTTT	CASSLGQGVMTDTQYF
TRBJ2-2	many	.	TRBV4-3	TGCGCCAGCAGCCAAGACCCGGGGGATTATCTTACCGGGGAGCTGTTTTTT	CASSQDPGDYLTGELFF
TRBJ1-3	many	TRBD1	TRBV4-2	TGTGCCAGCAGCCCAGGGGGCGATGGAAACACCATATATTTT	CASSPGGDGNTIYF
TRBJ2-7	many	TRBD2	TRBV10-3	TGTGCCATCAGGGAGGGAGCGGGGGGAAGGAACTCCTACGAGCAGTACTTC	CAIREGAGGRNSYEQYF